These 9 T cell receptor beta chains share one sample of origin, sequenced in a study of shared clonotypes between healthy human individuals. Clones were read by immunoSEQ multiplex PCR, and TCRdb kept only the in-frame ones, dropping some. The sample records about 2.4 million clones, 93% being singletons. Material: naive CD4+ T cells from PBMCs. The subset: CD45RA+ positively selected. All receptors come from a man younger than 35 in good health. Some clones in this sample may be carry-over from other donors' samples.

V is TRBV28 and J is TRBJ2-5; the D call may be TRBD1 or TRBD2 (5 bases each). Germline V gene sequence: CDR1 MDHEN, CDR2 SYDVKM. The V end was cut by 3 bases, the J end by 13 bases, with 12 bases between. This CDR3 has 11 residues. The CDR3, as DNA: TGTGCCAGCAGTTTGGGACCCAGAGGGTACTTC. Amino acids: CASSLGPRGYF.

The rearrangement joins TRBV6-1 to TRBJ2-7; D call uncertain. Deletions cut 8 bases from V and 3 bases from J, with 11 bases between. Germline CDR1 MNHNS, CDR2 SASEGT. The CDR3 covers 12 residues. CDR3 DNA sequence: TGTGCCAGCCGGGCGACCGTCTACGAGCAGTACTTC. This gives the protein CASRATVYEQYF.

This chain uses TRBV28 with TRBJ2-4, with 7 nucleotides matching TRBD2. The trim removed 3 bases at V and 3 bases at J, leaving 8 bases unmatched. Germline values: CDR1 MDHEN, CDR2 SYDVKM. This CDR3 has 16 residues. Written as DNA, the CDR3 is TGTGCCAGCAGTTTTCCCAGACCGGGAGGCAAAAACATTCAGTACTTC. Amino acids: CASSFPRPGGKNIQYF. Filled out from reference TRBV28 and TRBJ2-4, the complete variable domain reads DVKVTQSSRYLVKRTGEKVFLECVQDMDHENMFWYRQDPGLGLRLIYFSYDVKMKEKGDIPEGYSVSREKKERFSLILESASTNQTSMYLCASSFPRPGGKNIQYFGAGTRLSVL.

In the case of this clone: Other DNA sequences in this sample translate to the same CDR3. This chain joins TRBV5-1 and TRBJ2-7; 8 nucleotides line up with TRBD1. J gave up 4 bases and V 5 bases, and 5 bases lay outside the gene matches. This CDR3 has 13 amino acids. CDR1 SGHRS and CDR2 YFSETQ come from the germline V gene. The CDR3 region has the DNA TGCGCCAGCAGTCGGGACAGGTCGTACGAGCAGTACTTC. Its protein is CASSRDRSYEQYF.

The chain uses TRBV5-4 and TRBJ1-1; no firm D call. CDR1 is SGHNT and CDR2 is YYREEE in the germline V gene (reference sequence). CDR3 length equals 15 residues. The V and J ends lost 3 bases and 1 base respectively, with 13 bases between them. CDR3 DNA: TGTGCCAGCAGCTCCGGGTCCCAGAGGAACACTGAAGCTTTCTTT. Translating it yields CASSSGSQRNTEAFF.

The V gene is TRBV6-5, the J gene TRBJ2-6, with D possibly being TRBD2 (5 bases). The V gene lost 7 bases and the J gene lost 1 base, with 8 bases spanning the gap. CDR1 and CDR2 from the germline V gene are MNHEY and SVGAGI. The CDR3 sequence is 14 residues long. This chain's CDR3 is CASTPGSGANVLTF. The CDR3 DNA reads TGTGCCAGCACCCCGGGGTCTGGGGCCAACGTCCTGACTTTC.

The chain combines TRBV18 with TRBJ2-5; 7 nucleotides agree with TRBD1. This CDR3 is built from 16 residues. Losses at the gene ends were 3 bases for V and 2 bases for J; bases not matched to a gene: 9. Germline values: CDR1 KGHSH, CDR2 LQKENI. The CDR3 sequence is CASSPLLPGQQETQYF. The DNA of the CDR3 is TGTGCCAGCTCACCTCTCCTCCCGGGACAGCAAGAGACCCAGTACTTC.

The chain couples TRBV4-3 to TRBJ2-5, with 9 bases that match TRBD1. V dropped 4 bases and J dropped 2; count of bases not matched to a gene: 5. From germline, CDR1 is LGHNA and CDR2 YSLEER. The CDR3 runs to 15 residues. This CDR3 reads CASSPRGQGQETQYF. DNA for the CDR3: TGCGCCAGCAGCCCCCGGGGACAGGGTCAAGAGACCCAGTACTTC.

J is TRBJ2-3 and V is TRBV2; D assignment may be TRBD1 or TRBD2 (6 bases each). The germline V gene encodes CDR1 SNHLY and CDR2 FYNNEI. This CDR3 spans 15 amino acids. V lost 7 bases, J lost 4 bases, and 18 bases lay in between. The CDR3 sequence: CASIRVRGEADTQYF. CDR3 coding DNA: TGTGCCAGCATAAGGGTTAGGGGGGAGGCAGATACGCAGTATTTT.